This T cell receptor beta chain was found in a study of T-cell reconstitution after alpha-beta-depleted transplantation in children. Germline CDR1 and CDR2: LGHNA and YNFKEQ. Between the trimmed V and J ends, which lost 0 bases and 7 bases, there was a span of 16 bases. This CDR3 region has 16 residues. A library of TCRbeta sequences, prepared with unique molecular identifiers, was generated. MiXCR was run by TCRdb on the PCR reads, yielding one entry per CDR3 protein. Of approximately 250,000 distinct CDR3 sequences in the sample, roughly 26% are singletons; the top ten hold less than 3.5%. This clonotype has a count of ten or more. No antigen is known for it. General study findings and limits: Where alpha-beta T cells came from about two months after transplant was reportedly several hundred expanded graft clones. In some patients, recipient T cells and intrathymic progenitors surviving conditioning explained high day-60 diversity. T-cell numbers and diversity, one year after transplant, stemmed largely from T cells that were newly produced.

The source of this sequence is a girl aged 2-9 years with Fanconi anemia, due to receive a stem cell transplant. Sequenced material: PBMCs, taken before TCRalphabeta/CD19-depleted stem cell transplant. The chain couples TRBV4-2 to TRBJ2-1; the D gene is possibly TRBD2 (5 bases). The CDR3, as DNA: TGTGCCAGCAGCCAAGAGGCCGGACTGGTCGGGAATGAGCAGTTCTTC. Protein product: CASSQEAGLVGNEQFF.